Listed here are 15 T cell receptor beta chains from one sample, sequenced in a study of blood T cells in healthy people across ages. A second PCR of about 7 to 11 cycles used a sample-barcoded 5' primer and a J-beta primer mix. MiXCR was run by TCRdb on the 5' RACE reads, yielding one entry per CDR3 protein. The sample contains about 1,400,000 distinct CDR3 sequences, around 42% of which appear only once. Sequencing was done on a sample of blood. The receptors here all came from a woman under 30 in good health.

The chain is built from TRBV29-1 and TRBJ1-5, with a weak D call TRBD1 (5 bases). Trimming took off 3 bases at V and 5 bases at J, with 17 bases between the two ends. This CDR3 has 15 residues. Germline V CDR1 and CDR2: SQVTM, ANQGSEA. The CDR3 spells CSVEVRGPFYQPQHF. In DNA form, the CDR3 reads TGCAGCGTTGAGGTCCGGGGACCGTTTTATCAGCCCCAGCATTTT.

This clonotype was detected many times. The chain links TRBV7-2 to TRBJ2-7; D possibly matches TRBD1 or TRBD2 (6 bases each). V was shortened by 1 base and J by 0 bases, with 13 bases between the two germline ends. The CDR3 covers 16 residues. Germline V lookup: CDR1 SGHTA, CDR2 FQGNSA. The CDR3 reads CASSLVSGGFSYEQYF. CDR3 nucleotide sequence: TGTGCCAGCAGCTTAGTATCCGGGGGCTTCTCCTACGAGCAGTACTTC.

This sequence joins TRBV27 and TRBJ2-7, with D unclear. Germline assignment: CDR1 MNHEY and CDR2 SMNVEV (reference sequence). Trimming took off 5 bases at V and 0 bases at J, with 14 bases between the two ends. This CDR3 has 15 residues. Here the CDR3 reads CASSPIHTDSYEQYF. The CDR3 DNA reads TGTGCCAGCAGTCCAATCCACACCGACTCCTACGAGCAGTACTTC.

The gene calls are TRBV12-3 or TRBV12-4 and TRBJ1-1; D might be TRBD1 (6 bases). Trimming removed 7 bases at V and 5 bases at J, with 14 bases between. CDR3 length: 13 residues. The CDR3 nucleotides read TGTGCCAGCACCCGGGAGGGGGGGACTGAAGCTTTCTTT. It specifies CASTREGGTEAFF.

The chain links TRBV11-2 to TRBJ2-1; D is tentatively TRBD1 or TRBD2 (5 bases each). This CDR3 has 15 amino acids. Trimming removed 7 bases at V and 12 bases at J, with 25 bases between. Germline CDR1 is SGHAT and CDR2 is FQNNGV. The DNA for the CDR3 is TGTGCCAGCACCAACGAACGGGACCCTGTAGGGATGCAGTTCTTC. Translation gives CASTNERDPVGMQFF. Together with reference TRBV11-2 and TRBJ2-1, the CDR3 gives the full variable domain: EAGVAQSPRYKIIEKRQSVAFWCNPISGHATLYWYQQILGQGPKLLIQFQNNGVVDDSQLPKDRFSAERLKGVDSTLKIQPAKLEDSAVYLCASTNERDPVGMQFFGPGTRLTVL.

The table lists this clonotype with a count of one. V gene TRBV20-1 combines with J gene TRBJ2-1; D gene uncertain. V lost 0 bases and J 10 bases, leaving 7 bases between the germline ends. Germline V lookup: CDR1 DFQATT, CDR2 SNEGSKA (reference sequence). This CDR3 is built from 11 residues. The CDR3 DNA follows: TGCAGTGCTAGAGATCACCCGGAGCAGTTCTTC. It yields the protein CSARDHPEQFF.

J is TRBJ1-2 and V is TRBV20-1; D is perhaps TRBD1 (5 bases). From germline, CDR1 is DFQATT and CDR2 SNEGSKA (reference sequence). The CDR3 contains 14 residues. V was trimmed by 7 bases and J by 2 bases, leaving 17 bases between them. The DNA for the CDR3 is TGCAGTGTCAGAAGCGGCACAGGAAACTATGGCTACACCTTC. Its translation is CSVRSGTGNYGYTF.

This chain connects TRBV20-1 to TRBJ1-6; 7 positions match TRBD1. Germline V gene lookup returns CDR1 DFQATT and CDR2 SNEGSKA (reference sequence). Unmatched junction bases numbered 10, after V lost 5 bases and J lost 0 bases. The CDR3 is 17 amino acids. The CDR3: CSAGSGTESSYNSPLHF. The CDR3 DNA sequence: TGCAGTGCTGGAAGTGGGACAGAGAGCTCCTATAATTCACCCCTCCACTTT.

The genes are TRBV28 and TRBJ2-7, with 8 bases that match TRBD1. The J call is in doubt because the DNA end fits TRBJ2-5 better. This CDR3 contains 15 residues. Germline V gene sequence: CDR1 MDHEN, CDR2 SYDVKM. The CDR3 sequence is CASTFPQGAGETQYF. The DNA of the CDR3 is TGTGCCAGCACCTTCCCCCAGGGGGCGGGGGAGACCCAGTACTTC.

This clonotype was counted between two and nine times. The chain is built from TRBV12-3 or TRBV12-4 and TRBJ2-1; TRBD2 matches at 10 bases. With V trimmed by 6 bases and J by 12 bases, 11 bases remained unmatched. The CDR3 is made up of 14 amino acids. In DNA form, the CDR3 reads TGTGCCAGCAGACCGGGACTAGCGCAGTCCGGGCAGTTCTTC. This gives the protein CASRPGLAQSGQFF.

This clonotype was picked up a small number of times. CDR3 amino acids: CASTPGNPWGNEQFF. The CDR3, as DNA: TGTGCCAGCACCCCAGGGAACCCTTGGGGTAATGAGCAGTTCTTC. This sequence joins TRBV3-1 and TRBJ2-1; TRBD1 might be the D (5 bases). The CDR3 consists of 15 residues. Deletions cut 7 bases from V and 7 bases from J, with 20 bases between. Germline V gene lookup returns CDR1 LGHDT and CDR2 YNNKEL (reference sequence).

This chain connects TRBV2 to TRBJ2-7; TRBD2 might be the D (6 bases). Trimming took 11 bases from V and 0 from J, leaving 14 bases between them. The CDR3 consists of 13 residues. CDR1 and CDR2 (germline): SNHLY, FYNNEI. CDR3 bases: TGTGCCGGGAGCGGGCGTTTCTCCTACGAGCAGTACTTC. It specifies CAGSGRFSYEQYF.

The chain is built from TRBV6-5 and TRBJ1-2; weak D call: TRBD1 (6 bases). Trimming removed 0 bases from V and 3 bases from J, with 11 bases in between. The CDR3 spans 15 residues. Germline V gene data show CDR1 as MNHEY and CDR2 as SVGAGI. The DNA of the CDR3 is TGTGCCAGCAGTTACTCACGGACAGACTACTATGGCTACACCTTC. Its translation: CASSYSRTDYYGYTF.

The J gene is TRBJ2-7, the V gene TRBV7-2; D unresolved. The CDR3 is 13 residues long. V was pared by 3 bases and J by 4 bases, with 10 bases between. Germline V gene data show CDR1 as SGHTA and CDR2 as FQGNSA. The CDR3 region is CASSFPSRYEQYF. The CDR3 nucleotides read TGTGCCAGCAGCTTTCCCAGTAGATACGAGCAGTACTTC.

The J gene is TRBJ2-4, the V gene TRBV27; D perhaps matches TRBD1 (8 bases). The better agreement between TRBJ2-7 and the DNA end casts doubt on the J call. Germline V gives CDR1 MNHEY, CDR2 SMNVEV (reference sequence). The CDR3 is made up of 14 amino acids. CDR3 protein: CASSANRGGYEQYF. The CDR3 region has the DNA TGTGCCAGCAGTGCGAACAGGGGGGGCTACGAGCAGTACTTC.